This T cell receptor beta chain derives from a study of cytomegalovirus exposure and HLA in healthy donors. Researchers ran the PCR with 60 Vbeta and 13 Jbeta primers. Clones were sequenced by immunoSEQ multiplex PCR, and TCRdb holds only the in-frame ones, with some missing. Here the sample spans 110,000 or so clones, around three quarters being singletons. As for this clone: Its target is not known.

Whole-study results and caveats: An analysis was carried out at a later point. It showed that HLA-associated TCR beta chains were more clonally expanded than equally common non-associated chains.

The germline gives CDR1 LNHDA, CDR2 SQIVND (reference sequence). The CDR3 length is 16 residues. Trimming took 3 bases from V and 5 from J, leaving 17 bases between them. The gene calls are TRBV19 and TRBJ1-5, with D perhaps TRBD1 (6 bases). The specimen sequenced was PBMCs. This clonotype originated in a female donor in good health and CMV-seronegative. DNA of the CDR3: TGTGCCAGTAGTATGTACTCCGGACAGCTAGATCAGCCCCAGCATTTT. This translates into CASSMYSGQLDQPQHF.